The next 27 T cell receptor beta chains were all read from a single sample in a study of neurological immune-mediated disorders (dated by TCRdb to about 2019). The library was built by means of 5' RACE. The run used an Illumina HiSeq 2500. TCRdb reprocessing: public reads trimmed at Q25 with fastp, clones called with MiXCR, in-frame beta chains kept. Under each unique CDR3 protein, matching rows form one entry showing the most common genes and DNA. The table for this sample lists around 130,000 distinct CDR3 sequences; about 3.4% of them were counted only once. Jointly, the top ten make up around 1.2% of the sample. Sequencing was done on a sample of PBMCs. The receptors derive from a woman aged 25-40 years with multiple sclerosis.

At least ten counts were recorded for this clonotype. The chain uses TRBV20-1 and TRBJ2-5; D tentatively fits TRBD1 or TRBD2 (5 bases each). CDR3 size: 14 residues. The germline CDR1 and CDR2 sequences are DFQATT and SNEGSKA (reference sequence). Trimming shortened V by 6 bases and J by 5 bases, and 19 bases separated the two germline ends. CDR3 sequence (DNA): TGCAGTGCGAGCGAATCGAGGGGTCTGGAGACCCAGTACTTC. Its translation: CSASESRGLETQYF.

This clonotype was counted ten times or more. The chain couples TRBV5-1 to TRBJ1-1; 7 positions match TRBD1. Per germline, CDR1 SGHRS and CDR2 YFSETQ. V trimming: 1 base; J trimming: 3 bases; junction bases outside the gene matches: 6. The CDR3 is 15 residues long. DNA for the CDR3: TGCGCCAGCAGCTTGAGTCAGGGGGGGTACACTGAAGCTTTCTTT. Protein sequence: CASSLSQGGYTEAFF. The complete variable domain, with remaining parts taken from reference TRBV5-1 and TRBJ1-1, reads KAGVTQTPRYLIKTRGQQVTLSCSPISGHRSVSWYQQTPGQGLQFLFEYFSETQRNKGNFPGRFSGRQFSNSRSEMNVSTLELGDSALYLCASSLSQGGYTEAFFGQGTRLTVV.

This clonotype was picked up many times. V usage is TRBV5-6 and J usage is TRBJ2-7; perhaps TRBD1 as D (5 bases). V was shortened by 1 base and J by 0 bases, with 8 bases between the two germline ends. This CDR3 comprises 14 residues. The V gene's germline CDR1 is SGHDT and CDR2 YYEEEE. The CDR3: CASSLRQISYEQYF. CDR3 DNA: TGTGCCAGCAGCTTGCGACAGATCTCCTACGAGCAGTACTTC.

As for this clonotype: One base away lies a much larger clone, so this may be a sequencing read error. V usage is TRBV12-3 or TRBV12-4 and J usage is TRBJ1-5, with D possibly being TRBD1 (6 bases). This CDR3 is 14 amino acids long. In nucleotides, the CDR3 is TGTGCCAGCAGTTTGGGTAGGGGGGGTCAGCACCAGCATTTT. It yields the protein CASSLGRGGQHQHF.

This clonotype has a count of ten or more. The CDR3 is CASSLDRVTYNEQFF. Written as DNA, the CDR3 is TGTGCCAGCAGCTTGGACAGGGTTACATACAATGAGCAGTTCTTC. This chain connects TRBV11-2 to TRBJ2-1; 8 bases fit TRBD1. The CDR3 spans 15 residues. Germline values: CDR1 SGHAT, CDR2 FQNNGV. Unmatched junction bases numbered 5, after V lost 3 bases and J lost 4 bases.

This clonotype was seen at least ten times. The chain couples TRBV20-1 to TRBJ2-7; 9 nucleotides line up with TRBD1. V was clipped by 5 bases and J by 6 bases; unmatched bases: 11. The germline CDR1 and CDR2 sequences are DFQATT and SNEGSKA (reference sequence). The CDR3 spans 14 residues. The CDR3 DNA follows: TGCAGTGCTGGGGAACCGGGACAGGGCCCCGAGCAGTACTTC. It translates to CSAGEPGQGPEQYF.

This clonotype was recorded many times. The chain carries TRBV7-9 and TRBJ1-4; unclear D gene. Per the germline V gene, CDR1 is SEHNR and CDR2 is FQNEAQ (reference sequence). This CDR3 contains 12 residues. V gave up 1 base and J gave up 6 bases, with 3 bases separating them. The CDR3 DNA sequence: TGTGCCAGCAGCTTAGGGGATGAAAAACTGTTTTTT. Encoded protein: CASSLGDEKLFF.

In its sample, this clonotype was seen many times. CDR3 in DNA: TGTGCCAGCAGCGGACTAGCGTTCGCAGATACGCAGTATTTT. It is translated as CASSGLAFADTQYF. The gene calls are TRBV5-6 and TRBJ2-3; TRBD2 matches 9 bases. With 4 bases clipped from V and 4 bases from J, the junction kept 4 bases outside the gene matches. This CDR3 is 14 amino acids long. Germline CDR1 SGHDT, CDR2 YYEEEE.

There are many counts of this clonotype. The chain has TRBV20-1 and TRBJ2-2; D is undetermined. The germline V gene has CDR1 DFQATT and CDR2 SNEGSKA (reference sequence). The V end was cut by 4 bases, the J end by 5 bases, with 11 bases between. The CDR3 is 13 amino acids. The CDR3 protein is CSAMAAPTGELFF. Written as DNA, the CDR3 is TGCAGTGCTATGGCAGCTCCTACCGGGGAGCTGTTTTTT.

The table lists this clonotype with many counts. The chain is built from TRBV27 and TRBJ1-5; D is unresolved. The CDR3 runs to 14 residues. Trimming cost V 0 bases and J 6 bases, with 9 bases left between them. The germline V gene encodes CDR1 MNHEY and CDR2 SMNVEV (reference sequence). The CDR3 nucleotides read TGTGCCAGCAGTTTATCGACGGGCATTCAGCCCCAGCATTTT. Residues: CASSLSTGIQPQHF.

This clonotype was detected many times. The J gene is TRBJ2-5, the V gene TRBV4-1; tentative D call: TRBD2 (6 bases). V was cut by 1 base and J by 4 bases, with 7 bases left in between. CDR3 length: 13 amino acids. In germline, CDR1 is MGHRA, CDR2 YSYEKL. The CDR3 region has the DNA TGCGCCAGCAGCCAAGTGGGACTAGAGACCCAGTACTTC. This codes for CASSQVGLETQYF.

The sample holds many counts of this clonotype. CDR3 region: CASSLGARNEQFF. Written as DNA, the CDR3 is TGTGCCAGCAGCTTGGGGGCCAGGAATGAGCAGTTCTTC. The chain employs TRBV7-8 and TRBJ2-1; possible D gene TRBD1, 6 bases. Deletions cut 3 bases from V and 7 bases from J, with 10 bases between. The CDR3 has 13 residues. Germline-derived CDR1 and CDR2 are SGHVS and FQNEAQ. Looking up the rest from reference TRBV7-8 and TRBJ2-1 gives the full variable domain: GAGVSQSPRYKVAKRGQDVALRCDPISGHVSLFWYQQALGQGPEFLTYFQNEAQLDKSGLPSDRFFAERPEGSVSTLKIQRTQQEDSAVYLCASSLGARNEQFFGPGTRLTVL.

This clonotype was seen only a few times. This chain connects TRBV10-2 to TRBJ2-1; D could derive from TRBD1 or TRBD2 (5 bases each). The CDR3 is 15 residues long. CDR1 is WSHSY and CDR2 is SAAADI in the germline V gene. Trimming took off 4 bases at V and 9 bases at J, with 19 bases between the two ends. The CDR3: CASSGLVRGAGEQFF. DNA for the CDR3: TGCGCCAGCAGTGGGTTGGTACGGGGCGCGGGTGAGCAGTTCTTC.

This clonotype was counted many times. The CDR3 spells CASSQDWPGTFPNQPQHF. The CDR3 DNA reads TGCGCCAGCAGCCAAGATTGGCCAGGGACCTTTCCCAATCAGCCCCAGCATTTT. This chain links TRBV4-3 with TRBJ1-5; possibly TRBD1 for D (5 bases). Germline CDR1 and CDR2: LGHNA and YSLEER. Trimming shortened V by 0 bases and J by 3 bases, and 18 bases separated the two germline ends. This CDR3 is 18 amino acids long.

The rearrangement uses TRBV9 and TRBJ2-7, with D maybe TRBD1 (6 bases). In germline, CDR1 is SGDLS, CDR2 YYNGEE. V lost 3 bases, J lost 4 bases, and 11 bases lay in between. The CDR3 loop spans 13 amino acids. CDR3 sequence reads: CASSAQTGYEQYF. CDR3 DNA sequence: TGTGCCAGCAGCGCCCAAACAGGGTACGAGCAGTACTTC.

V gene TRBV19 combines with J gene TRBJ2-7; 9 nucleotides align to TRBD1. Germline V gives CDR1 LNHDA, CDR2 SQIVND (reference sequence). Trimming at V came to 5 bases and at J to 2 bases, leaving 7 bases not matched to a gene. The CDR3 is 15 amino acids. This CDR3 is CASSPRDREAYEQYF. The DNA for the CDR3 is TGTGCCAGTAGTCCCCGGGACAGGGAAGCCTACGAGCAGTACTTC.

The sample holds many counts of this clonotype. The chain joins TRBV20-1 to TRBJ2-7; D is possibly TRBD1 (5 bases). V shed 2 bases and J shed 1 base, with 9 bases lying between them. Germline V gene data show CDR1 as DFQATT and CDR2 as SNEGSKA (reference sequence). The CDR3 contains 13 residues. The CDR3 nucleotides are TGCAGTGCTAGAATGTCAGGGTCCTACGAGCAGTACTTC. Its protein product is CSARMSGSYEQYF.

This clonotype appeared many times. This chain connects TRBV5-1 to TRBJ2-2; possibly TRBD2 for D (6 bases). With 2 bases removed from V and 0 bases from J, the gap between germline ends came to 8 bases. The CDR3 has 15 residues. Germline V gene lookup returns CDR1 SGHRS and CDR2 YFSETQ. The chain's CDR3 is CASSLAGANTGELFF. DNA for the CDR3: TGCGCCAGCAGCTTAGCGGGCGCGAACACCGGGGAGCTGTTTTTT.

The table lists this clonotype with many counts. The chain recombines TRBV20-1 with TRBJ1-2, with D possibly TRBD1 on 6 matching bases. Germline values: CDR1 DFQATT, CDR2 SNEGSKA (reference sequence). V was trimmed by 0 bases and J by 1 base, leaving 21 bases between them. The CDR3 totals 18 residues. The CDR3, as DNA: TGCAGTGCTAGAGATTTCATGCGGCAGGGGCTGCTTAACTATGGCTACACCTTC. Translation: CSARDFMRQGLLNYGYTF.

This clonotype was seen repeatedly, ten times or more. V usage is TRBV19 and J usage is TRBJ1-1; 8 positions match TRBD1. V trimming: 3 bases; J trimming: 3 bases; junction bases outside the gene matches: 3. Germline CDR1 LNHDA, CDR2 SQIVND (reference sequence). This CDR3 region has 14 residues. The CDR3 nucleotides read TGTGCCAGTAGTATTCAGGGGGCAGACACTGAAGCTTTCTTT. It is translated as CASSIQGADTEAFF. Full variable domain (remainder filled in from reference TRBV19 and TRBJ1-1): DGGITQSPKYLFRKEGQNVTLSCEQNLNHDAMYWYRQDPGQGLRLIYYSQIVNDFQKGDIAEGYSVSREKKESFPLTVTSAQKNPTAFYLCASSIQGADTEAFFGQGTRLTVV.

This clonotype was recorded many times. This chain uses TRBV6-1 with TRBJ1-2, with unresolved D. The CDR3 is made up of 12 amino acids. Trimming pared 8 bases from V and 4 bases from J, leaving 11 bases between. Germline-derived CDR1 and CDR2 are MNHNS and SASEGT. CDR3 bases: TGTGCCAGCGACATCTCCTCCTATGGCTACACCTTC. The encoded protein is CASDISSYGYTF.

This clonotype showed up many times. The rearrangement joins TRBV29-1 to TRBJ1-1; unclear D gene. V shed 6 bases and J shed 6 bases, with 5 bases lying between them. Germline V gives CDR1 SQVTM, CDR2 ANQGSEA. This CDR3 has 9 amino acids. The CDR3 DNA reads as TGCAGCGTGGGCCCTGAAGCTTTCTTT. This translates into CSVGPEAFF.

The chain carries TRBV11-2 and TRBJ1-1; D call uncertain. The germline V gene encodes CDR1 SGHAT and CDR2 FQNNGV. This CDR3 has 17 amino acids. Trimming took 5 bases from V and 0 from J, leaving 19 bases between them. The CDR3 DNA is TGTGCCAGCAGCAACTCCATGGAACTCGATTTGAACACTGAAGCTTTCTTT. Translating gives CASSNSMELDLNTEAFF.

This clonotype was recorded many times. The CDR3 DNA is TGCAGTGCTAGACAGGGGGCCCGAATGAACACTGAAGCTTTCTTT. As protein: CSARQGARMNTEAFF. This sequence joins TRBV20-1 and TRBJ1-1; 8 bases are a match to TRBD1. Unmatched junction bases numbered 5, after V lost 2 bases and J lost 0 bases. The CDR3 is made up of 15 amino acids. Germline V gene sequence: CDR1 DFQATT, CDR2 SNEGSKA (reference sequence).

This clonotype has a count of ten or more. This chain uses TRBV25-1 with TRBJ2-2; D perhaps matches TRBD1 (7 bases). V was clipped by 0 bases and J by 4 bases, with 15 bases between them. The CDR3 consists of 17 residues. CDR1 is MGHDK and CDR2 is SYGVNS in the germline V gene. CDR3 nucleotide sequence: TGTGCCAGCAGTGAATATATTAGACAGGGAGGCACCGGGGAGCTGTTTTTT. Amino acid sequence: CASSEYIRQGGTGELFF. The full variable domain, rest sourced from reference TRBV25-1 and TRBJ2-2, is EADIYQTPRYLVIGTGKKITLECSQTMGHDKMYWYQQDPGMELHLIHYSYGVNSTEKGDLSSESTVSRIRTEHFPLTLESARPSHTSQYLCASSEYIRQGGTGELFFGEGSRLTVL.

This clonotype has a count of ten or more. This sequence joins TRBV20-1 and TRBJ1-1, with a weak D call TRBD1 (6 bases). The CDR3 covers 15 residues. Germline CDR1 is DFQATT and CDR2 is SNEGSKA (reference sequence). Trimming shortened V by 0 bases and J by 0 bases, and 11 bases separated the two germline ends. CDR3 in amino acids: CSARDEGGLNTEAFF. DNA of the CDR3: TGCAGTGCTAGAGATGAAGGGGGTTTGAACACTGAAGCTTTCTTT.

This clonotype has at least ten counts. This chain connects TRBV3-1 to TRBJ2-7, with 8 bases matching TRBD2. Germline V lookup: CDR1 LGHDT, CDR2 YNNKEL (reference sequence). With V trimmed by 1 base and J by 2 bases, 4 bases remained unmatched. The CDR3 contains 15 residues. CDR3 amino acids: CASSQGSGGPYEQYF. The CDR3 DNA reads TGTGCCAGCAGCCAAGGGAGCGGGGGCCCCTACGAGCAGTACTTC.